A single T cell receptor (beta chain) is shown here with its context. No cognate antigen has been identified for it. The record has no base qualities; no much larger clone is one base away. The sample originates from a study of T cell clones after liver transplantation (dated by TCRdb to the late 2010s). Regarding the complete study: The samples were obtained from ITN030ST, a randomized trial that attempted immunosuppression withdrawal within 2 years after liver transplantation. As an antigen-independent comparator for donor-reactive sequences, third party-reactive TCRbeta sequences were also identified from pre-transplant MLRs. Of the 8 liver transplant recipients making up the studied cohort, 3 were classified as tolerant and 5 as non-tolerant. Donor-reactive T cell clones were identified by TCRbeta sequencing after a pre-transplant mixed lymphocyte reaction and then tracked in post-transplant blood. To count as tolerant, a recipient had to stay completely off immunosuppression for at least one year without liver enzymes climbing beyond twice the upper limit of normal. Of the eight recipients, a few were HCV-positive, while the remaining recipients had been transplanted for non-autoimmune, non-viral indications. Blood samples were collected pre-transplant, pre-randomization before withdrawal, and post-randomization after either complete withdrawal or failed withdrawal. No induction therapy was given to the subjects, and standard immunosuppression was administered until randomization at 12-24 months post-transplant. Overall study outcomes, separate from this receptor: Donor-reactive sequences decreased more than third party-reactive sequences, which suggests partial antigen-specific deletion that was not related to withdrawal success. Because of small, heterogeneous patient numbers and non-standardized post-transplant time points, the conclusions were only preliminary. When repertoire turnover was taken into account, detection of donor-reactive sequences was significantly reduced in 7 of 8 subjects for CD4 and in 8 of 8 subjects for CD8. In a couple of subjects, low numbers of available donor cells limited the measurable donor-reactive repertoire. In most of the 8 subjects, circulating donor-reactive CD4 TCRbeta sequences decreased significantly after transplant, regardless of tolerance or HCV status. Because allograft tissue specimens were not available, migration of donor-reactive T cells into the graft, rather than deletion, may have occurred.

The sample's time point label, decoded: pre-transplant. Thawed unstimulated PBMCs were stained for CD3, CD4 and CD8 and FACS-sorted into CD3+CD4+ and CD3+CD8+ populations. All 8 studied subjects were randomized to withdrawal of immunosuppression. The Qiagen DNeasy Blood and Tissue Kit was used for genomic DNA isolation. The CDR3 starts with the cysteine, ends with the phenylalanine, and has 16 residues. This entry keeps only the CDR3 DNA: 48 bases, framed from base 1. In the germline V gene, CDR1 corresponds to SGHDT and CDR2 to YYEEEE. V lost 4 bases and J lost 4 bases; the stretch between them is 20 bases long. Using immunoSEQ, frozen genomic DNA was subjected to high-throughput TCRbeta CDR3 sequencing, a process that included PCR amplification, mapping, bias correction and internal controls. Concerning the study's data processing: Only productive rearrangements were retained, with each unique TCRbeta sequence defined by its CDR3 nucleotide sequence together with its V and J gene. For classification of a sequence as donor-reactive, at least 5-fold expansion in CFSE-low cells relative to unstimulated pre-transplant cells and a frequency of at least 0.01% were required. Minimum frequency thresholds were set for each subject on the basis of the unstimulated sample with the lowest template count, so that a detection power of at least 90% was ensured. Jensen-Shannon divergence between the top 1000 TCRbeta sequences after and before transplant was used to measure repertoire turnover. Changes in detection of donor-reactive sequences were assessed with two-sided Fisher's exact tests. The table was pulled from immuneACCESS by TCRdb, which kept in-frame rearrangements only. Such tables lose some clones; where checked, under half of the loss comes from unresolved V genes, and the rest has no known cause. The V and J calls and clone size come from that table; D and trimming were worked out from the DNA. The sample table holds 99,000 or so clones, of which roughly 80% were seen once. The ten most abundant clones make up roughly 0.9% of the sample.

Sequenced material: CD4+ T cells from blood, taken before liver transplant. The sequence links TRBV5-6 to TRBJ1-2; the D gene is perhaps TRBD1, from 5 matching bases. The TCR comes from a human donor who received a liver transplant. The CDR3 in this case is CASSAPFGQGVYGYTF. The nucleotides are TGTGCCAGCAGCGCACCGTTTGGACAAGGGGTCTATGGCTACACCTTC.